The rows below give T cell receptor beta chains drawn from one sample of a study of cytomegalovirus exposure and HLA in healthy donors. Using immunoSEQ multiplex PCR, the repertoire was profiled, and TCRdb retains in-frame clones only, with some absent. This sample has 120,000 or so clones, with about 74% found just once. The sequenced sample consisted of PBMCs. The receptors derive from a woman aged 50 to 65 in good health and CMV-seropositive. The CDR3 runs from the conserved cysteine through the conserved F or W. The order of the fields is clone size, D gene, V gene, J gene, CDR3 DNA, CDR3 protein. D genes are given only for firm matches. Rows may omit the clone size; those that give it use once, few, many or a size class.

.	.	TRBV5-4	TRBJ2-3	TGTGCCAGCCGCCAGGGGTCGGAGACAGATACGCAGTATTTT	CASRQGSETDTQYF
once	TRBD1	TRBV6-5	TRBJ2-5	TGTGCCAGCAGTTTTAACAGGGGGTTAGGAGAGACCCAGTACTTC	CASSFNRGLGETQYF
once	TRBD1	TRBV27	TRBJ2-3	TGTGCCAGCAGCCGCGCCGGGACAGCTATACGCACAGATACGCAGTATTTT	CASSRAGTAIRTDTQYF
.	.	TRBV5-4	TRBJ2-3	TGTGCCGGGCGGGGCCCCCAGACAGATACGCAGTATTTT	CAGRGPQTDTQYF
.	TRBD1	TRBV27	TRBJ1-1	TGTGCCAGCAGTTTTAGGGACAACAGGGGGCGCATTGAAGCTTTCTTT	CASSFRDNRGRIEAFF
.	TRBD1	TRBV6-1	TRBJ1-2	TGTGCCAGCATACTAACGACAGGGGCAAACTATGGCTACACCTTC	CASILTTGANYGYTF
few	.	TRBV6-1	TRBJ2-5	TGTGCCAGCAGTGATTCAGCACGGGCCCAGTACTTC	CASSDSARAQYF
.	TRBD2	TRBV11-3	TRBJ2-7	TGTGCCAGCAGCCCCGGGGGGGGGATCTCCTACGAGCAGTACTTC	CASSPGGGISYEQYF
.	TRBD1	TRBV2	TRBJ2-1	TGTGCCAGCAGAGGACAGGGACCCGGGTGGGATGAGCAGTTCTTC	CASRGQGPGWDEQFF
once	.	TRBV27	TRBJ2-5	TGTGCCAGCAGTTTATGGGGGACACAGTACCAAGAGACCCAGTACTTC	CASSLWGTQYQETQYF
.	.	TRBV6-5	TRBJ2-7	TGTGCCAGCAGTTCTTTATTGAGCTCCGAGCAGTACTTC	CASSSLLSSEQYF
.	.	TRBV7-9	TRBJ1-4	TGTGCCAGCAGCAGCGGGACAAGAGAAAAACTGTTTTTT	CASSSGTREKLFF
.	.	TRBV19	TRBJ1-4	TGTGCCAGTAGTATCCGCGGACAGGAAAAACTGTTTTTT	CASSIRGQEKLFF
.	TRBD1	TRBV7-9	TRBJ1-2	TGTGCCAGCAGCTTGGGACAGGGGGCGGTTGGCTACACCTTC	CASSLGQGAVGYTF
.	.	TRBV18	TRBJ1-1	TGTGCCAGCTCAGATGACAGCCAACTCATGAACACTGAAGCTTTCTTT	CASSDDSQLMNTEAFF
.	TRBD1	TRBV27	TRBJ1-6	TGTGCCAGCAGTCCCTGGCGCCTCGGGACAGGGGGTACACCCCTCCACTTT	CASSPWRLGTGGTPLHF
.	.	TRBV6-5	TRBJ1-1	TGTGCCAGCAGTTACGGGGCGGAAGTTGAAGCTTTCTTT	CASSYGAEVEAFF
once	.	TRBV4-1	TRBJ1-2	TGCGCCAGCAGCCAACCAGGGACACGCTATGGCTACACCTTC	CASSQPGTRYGYTF
.	.	TRBV18	TRBJ1-2	TGTGCCAGCTCACCCCAGGTAGATGGCTACACCTTC	CASSPQVDGYTF
.	TRBD1	TRBV5-1	TRBJ2-7	TGCGCCAGCAGCTCAGAACCAGGGGGCAGGGGAGAGCAGTACTTC	CASSSEPGGRGEQYF
.	TRBD1	TRBV7-2	TRBJ1-2	TGTGCCAGCAGGACAGGGGTCGGCTACACCTTC	CASRTGVGYTF
.	TRBD1	TRBV5-1	TRBJ1-1	TGCGCCAGCAGCTTAAGGGGACAGGGAGGGTCTGAAGCTTTCTTT	CASSLRGQGGSEAFF
.	TRBD2	TRBV30	TRBJ2-1	TGTGCCCGAATTAGCGGGGGTGCCTACAATGAGCAGTTCTTC	CARISGGAYNEQFF
.	.	TRBV18	TRBJ1-1	TGTGCCAGCTCATTACAGGCCACTGAAGCTTTCTTT	CASSLQATEAFF
once	TRBD1	TRBV5-1	TRBJ1-4	TGCGCCAGCAGCTTTGACAGGGGGAGTGAAAAACTGTTTTTT	CASSFDRGSEKLFF
.	.	TRBV5-4	TRBJ1-6	TGTGCCAGCAGCCCCTCCGCGGTCCCCCGTAATTCACCCCTCCACTTT	CASSPSAVPRNSPLHF
.	.	TRBV12-5	TRBJ1-1	TGTGCTAGTGCAGGGAACACTGAAGCTTTCTTT	CASAGNTEAFF
.	.	TRBV29-1	TRBJ2-7	TGCAGCGTGGGCCGAAGGGCAGGGAGGATCTACGAGCAGTACTTC	CSVGRRAGRIYEQYF
.	.	TRBV5-1	TRBJ1-2	TGCGCCAGCAGCCTACAGGGTGGTGAATACTATGGCTACACCTTC	CASSLQGGEYYGYTF
.	TRBD2	TRBV5-4	TRBJ2-2	TGTGCCAGCAGCTTGGCGGCTAGCGGGGTAACCGGGGAGCTGTTTTTT	CASSLAASGVTGELFF
.	TRBD1	TRBV11-3	TRBJ2-2	TGTGCCAGCAGCTCAGGGGGTTGGGGCACCGGGGAGCTGTTTTTT	CASSSGGWGTGELFF
.	TRBD2	TRBV30	TRBJ2-3	TGTGCCTGGAGTGTCCCCCGGGGGGGGCCTAAAGATACGCAGTATTTT	CAWSVPRGGPKDTQYF
.	.	TRBV18	TRBJ2-3	TGTGCCAGCTCACCAACAAAGAGGGTAGCGGGCACAGATACGCAGTATTTT	CASSPTKRVAGTDTQYF
.	TRBD1	TRBV13	TRBJ1-3	TGTGCCAGCAGCTTAGGGGGGACAGGGTCGATGTCTGGAAACACCATATATTTT	CASSLGGTGSMSGNTIYF
.	.	TRBV25-1	TRBJ2-5	TGTGCCAGAAGTGACGTGCACATGCAAGAGACCCAGTACTTC	CARSDVHMQETQYF
.	.	TRBV29-1	TRBJ2-3	TGCAGCGTTGAAGATTCAGGGGAATTCGCAGATACGCAGTATTTT	CSVEDSGEFADTQYF